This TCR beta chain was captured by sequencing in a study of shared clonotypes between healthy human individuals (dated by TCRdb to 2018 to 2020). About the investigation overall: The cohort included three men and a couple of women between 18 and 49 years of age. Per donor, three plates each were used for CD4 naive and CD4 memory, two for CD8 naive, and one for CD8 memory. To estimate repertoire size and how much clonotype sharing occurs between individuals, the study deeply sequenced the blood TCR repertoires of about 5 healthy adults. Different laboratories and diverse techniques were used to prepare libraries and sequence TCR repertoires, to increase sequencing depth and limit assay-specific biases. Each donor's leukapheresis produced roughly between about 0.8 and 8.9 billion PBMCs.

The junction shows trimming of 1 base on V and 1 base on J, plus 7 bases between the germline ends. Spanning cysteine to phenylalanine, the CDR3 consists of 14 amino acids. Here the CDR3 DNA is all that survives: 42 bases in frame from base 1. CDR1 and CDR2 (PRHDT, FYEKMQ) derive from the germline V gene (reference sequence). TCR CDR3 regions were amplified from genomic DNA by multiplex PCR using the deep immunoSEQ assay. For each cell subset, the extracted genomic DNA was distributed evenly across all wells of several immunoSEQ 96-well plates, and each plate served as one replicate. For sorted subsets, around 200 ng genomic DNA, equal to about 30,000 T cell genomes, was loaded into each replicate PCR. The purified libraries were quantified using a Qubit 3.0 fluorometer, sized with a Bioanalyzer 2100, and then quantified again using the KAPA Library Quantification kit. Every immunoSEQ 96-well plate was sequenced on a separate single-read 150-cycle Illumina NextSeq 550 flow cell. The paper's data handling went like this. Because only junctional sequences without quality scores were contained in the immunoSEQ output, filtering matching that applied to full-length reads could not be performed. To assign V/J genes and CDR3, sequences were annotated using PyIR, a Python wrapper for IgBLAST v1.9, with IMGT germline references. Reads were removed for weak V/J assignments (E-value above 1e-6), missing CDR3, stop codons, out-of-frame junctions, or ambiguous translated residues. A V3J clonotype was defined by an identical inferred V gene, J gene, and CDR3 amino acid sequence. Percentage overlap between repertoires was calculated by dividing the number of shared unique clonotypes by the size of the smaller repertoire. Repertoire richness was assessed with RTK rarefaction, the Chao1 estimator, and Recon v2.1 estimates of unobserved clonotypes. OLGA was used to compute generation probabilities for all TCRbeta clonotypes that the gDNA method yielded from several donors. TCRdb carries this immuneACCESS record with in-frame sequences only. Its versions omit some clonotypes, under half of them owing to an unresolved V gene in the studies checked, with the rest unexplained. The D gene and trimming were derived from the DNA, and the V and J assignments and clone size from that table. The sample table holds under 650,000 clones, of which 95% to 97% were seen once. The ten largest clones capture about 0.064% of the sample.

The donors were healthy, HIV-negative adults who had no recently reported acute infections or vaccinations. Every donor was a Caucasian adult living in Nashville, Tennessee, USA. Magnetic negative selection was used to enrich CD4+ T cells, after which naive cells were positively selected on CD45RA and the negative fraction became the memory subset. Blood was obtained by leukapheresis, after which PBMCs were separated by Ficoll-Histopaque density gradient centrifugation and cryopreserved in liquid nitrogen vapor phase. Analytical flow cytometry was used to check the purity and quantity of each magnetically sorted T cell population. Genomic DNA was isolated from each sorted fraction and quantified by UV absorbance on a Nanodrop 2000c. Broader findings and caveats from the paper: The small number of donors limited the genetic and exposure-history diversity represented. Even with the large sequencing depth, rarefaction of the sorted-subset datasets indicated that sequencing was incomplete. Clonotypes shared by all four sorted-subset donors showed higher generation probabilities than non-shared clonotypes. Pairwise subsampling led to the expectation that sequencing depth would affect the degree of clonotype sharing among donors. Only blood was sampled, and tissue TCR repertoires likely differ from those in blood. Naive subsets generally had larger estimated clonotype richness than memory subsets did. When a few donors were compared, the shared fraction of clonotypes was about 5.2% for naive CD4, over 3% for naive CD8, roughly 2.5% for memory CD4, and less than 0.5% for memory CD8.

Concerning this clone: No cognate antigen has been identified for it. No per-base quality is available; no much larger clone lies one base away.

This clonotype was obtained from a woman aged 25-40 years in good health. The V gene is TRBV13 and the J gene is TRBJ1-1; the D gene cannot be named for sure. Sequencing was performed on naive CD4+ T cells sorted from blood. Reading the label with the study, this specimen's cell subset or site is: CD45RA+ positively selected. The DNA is TGTGCCAGCAGCTTAGAAGGGCAGAACACTGAAGCTTTCTTT. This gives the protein CASSLEGQNTEAFF.